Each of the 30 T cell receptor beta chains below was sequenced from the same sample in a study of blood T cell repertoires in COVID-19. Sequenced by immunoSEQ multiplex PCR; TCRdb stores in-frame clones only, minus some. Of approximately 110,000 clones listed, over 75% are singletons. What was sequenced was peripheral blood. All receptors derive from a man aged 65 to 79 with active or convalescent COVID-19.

CDR3 nucleotide sequence: TGTGCCAGTACCGTGGACAGGGATGGTGGCTACACCTTC. It is translated as CASTVDRDGGYTF. J is TRBJ1-2 and V is TRBV19; TRBD1 matches 8 bases. Germline-derived CDR1 and CDR2 are LNHDA and SQIVND (reference sequence). Trimming took 7 bases from V and 7 from J; bases not matched to a gene: 8. CDR3 length: 13 amino acids.

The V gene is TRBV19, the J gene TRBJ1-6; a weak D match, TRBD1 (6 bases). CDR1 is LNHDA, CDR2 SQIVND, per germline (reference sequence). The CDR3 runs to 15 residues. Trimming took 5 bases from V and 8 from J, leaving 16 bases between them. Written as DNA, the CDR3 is TGTGCCAGTAGTCCCGGAGGGGGGGTCTATTCACCCCTCCACTTT. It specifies CASSPGGGVYSPLHF.

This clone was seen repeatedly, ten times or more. Here the CDR3 reads CASTPGEGRTDTQYF. The CDR3 coding sequence is TGTGCCAGCACCCCGGGGGAGGGGCGAACAGATACGCAGTATTTT. This chain joins TRBV28 and TRBJ2-3, with TRBD2 identical over 7 bases. This CDR3 has 15 amino acids. Looked up from germline, CDR1 is MDHEN and CDR2 is SYDVKM. J lost 3 bases, V lost 7 bases, and 10 bases had no gene match.

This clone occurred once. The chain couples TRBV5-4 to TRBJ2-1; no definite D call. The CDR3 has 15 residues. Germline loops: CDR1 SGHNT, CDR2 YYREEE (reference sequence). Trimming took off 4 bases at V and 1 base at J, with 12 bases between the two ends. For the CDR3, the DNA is TGTGCCAGCAGCCTTGACACCACGTCCTACAATGAGCAGTTCTTC. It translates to CASSLDTTSYNEQFF.

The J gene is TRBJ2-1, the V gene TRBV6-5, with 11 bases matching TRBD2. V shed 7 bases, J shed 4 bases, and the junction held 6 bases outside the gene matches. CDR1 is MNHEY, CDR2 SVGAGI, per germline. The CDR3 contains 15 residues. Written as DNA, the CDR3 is TGTGCCAGCACCGGGACTAGCGGATGGTACAATGAGCAGTTCTTC. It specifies CASTGTSGWYNEQFF.

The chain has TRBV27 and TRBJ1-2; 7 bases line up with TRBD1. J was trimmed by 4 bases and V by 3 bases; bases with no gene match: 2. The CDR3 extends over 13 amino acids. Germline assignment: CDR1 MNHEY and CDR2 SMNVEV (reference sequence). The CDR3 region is CASSLGQRYGYTF. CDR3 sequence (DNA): TGTGCCAGCAGTTTGGGACAGCGCTATGGCTACACCTTC.

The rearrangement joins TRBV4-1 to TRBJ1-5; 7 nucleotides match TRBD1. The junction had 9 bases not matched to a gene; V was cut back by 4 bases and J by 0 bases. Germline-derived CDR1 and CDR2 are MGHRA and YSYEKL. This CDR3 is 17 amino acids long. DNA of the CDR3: TGCGCCAGCAGCCCGGACAGGACGAGATATAGCAATCAGCCCCAGCATTTT. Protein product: CASSPDRTRYSNQPQHF.

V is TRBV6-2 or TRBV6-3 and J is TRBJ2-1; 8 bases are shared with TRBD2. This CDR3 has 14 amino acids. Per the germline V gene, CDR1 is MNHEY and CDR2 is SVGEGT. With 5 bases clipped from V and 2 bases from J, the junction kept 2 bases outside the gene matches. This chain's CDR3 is CASSLGRAYNEQFF. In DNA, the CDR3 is TGTGCCAGCAGTCTCGGGAGGGCCTACAATGAGCAGTTCTTC.

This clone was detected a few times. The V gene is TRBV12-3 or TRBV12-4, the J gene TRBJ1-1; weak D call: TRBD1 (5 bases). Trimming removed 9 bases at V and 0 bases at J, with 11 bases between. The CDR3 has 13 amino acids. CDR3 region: CASTRTMNTEAFF. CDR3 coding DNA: TGTGCCAGTACGAGGACAATGAACACTGAAGCTTTCTTT.

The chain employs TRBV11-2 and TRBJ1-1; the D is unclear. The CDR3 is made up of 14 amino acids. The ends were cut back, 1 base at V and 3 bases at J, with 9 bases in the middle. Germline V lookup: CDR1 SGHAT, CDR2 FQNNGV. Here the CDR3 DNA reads TGTGCCAGCAGCTTAGGATTGAGAGACACTGAAGCTTTCTTT. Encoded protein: CASSLGLRDTEAFF.

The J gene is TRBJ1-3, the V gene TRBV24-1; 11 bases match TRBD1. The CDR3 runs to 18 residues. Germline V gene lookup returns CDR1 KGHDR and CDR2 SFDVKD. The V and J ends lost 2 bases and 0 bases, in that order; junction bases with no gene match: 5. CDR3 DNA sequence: TGTGCCACCAGTGATTGGGGACAGGGGGTCCTCTCTGGAAACACCATATATTTT. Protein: CATSDWGQGVLSGNTIYF.

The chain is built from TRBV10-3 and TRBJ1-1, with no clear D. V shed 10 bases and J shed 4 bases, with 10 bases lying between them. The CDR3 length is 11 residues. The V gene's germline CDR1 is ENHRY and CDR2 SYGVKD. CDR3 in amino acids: CASLGVTEAFF. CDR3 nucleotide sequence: TGTGCCAGCCTGGGCGTCACTGAAGCTTTCTTT.

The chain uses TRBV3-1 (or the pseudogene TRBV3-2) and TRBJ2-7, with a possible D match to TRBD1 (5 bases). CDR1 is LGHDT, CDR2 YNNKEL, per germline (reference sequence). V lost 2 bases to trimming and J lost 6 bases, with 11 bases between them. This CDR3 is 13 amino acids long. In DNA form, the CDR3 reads TGTGCCAGCAGCCAATCCGGACAAAGCGAGCAGTACTTC. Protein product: CASSQSGQSEQYF.

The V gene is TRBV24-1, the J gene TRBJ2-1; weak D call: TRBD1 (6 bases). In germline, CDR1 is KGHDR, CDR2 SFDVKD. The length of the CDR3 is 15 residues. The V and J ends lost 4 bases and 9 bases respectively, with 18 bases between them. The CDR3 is CATSDHDRQTSEQFF. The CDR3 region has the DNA TGTGCCACCAGTGACCATGACAGGCAAACTAGTGAGCAGTTCTTC.

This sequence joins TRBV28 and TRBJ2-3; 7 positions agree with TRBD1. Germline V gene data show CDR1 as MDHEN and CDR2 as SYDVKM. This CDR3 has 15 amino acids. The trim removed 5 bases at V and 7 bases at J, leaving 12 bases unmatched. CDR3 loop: CASSGPQGSFYTQYF. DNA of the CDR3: TGTGCCAGCAGTGGGCCACAGGGGAGTTTTTATACGCAGTATTTT.

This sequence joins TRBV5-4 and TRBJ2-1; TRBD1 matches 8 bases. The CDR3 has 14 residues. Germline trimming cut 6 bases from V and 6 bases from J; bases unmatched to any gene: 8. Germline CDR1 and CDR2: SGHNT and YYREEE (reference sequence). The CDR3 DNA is TGTGCCAGCACCCTCCGGACAGGGACCAATGAGCAGTTCTTC. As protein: CASTLRTGTNEQFF. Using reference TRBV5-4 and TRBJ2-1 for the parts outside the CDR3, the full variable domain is ETGVTQSPTHLIKTRGQQVTLRCSSQSGHNTVSWYQQALGQGPQFIFQYYREEENGRGNFPPRFSGLQFPNYSSELNVNALELDDSALYLCASTLRTGTNEQFFGPGTRLTVL.

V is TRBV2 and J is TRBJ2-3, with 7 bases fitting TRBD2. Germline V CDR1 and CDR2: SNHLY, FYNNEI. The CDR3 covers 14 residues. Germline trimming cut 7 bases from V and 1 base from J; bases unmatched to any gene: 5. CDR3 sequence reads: CASTRLARTDTQYF. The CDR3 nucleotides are TGTGCCAGCACCAGACTAGCACGCACAGATACGCAGTATTTT.

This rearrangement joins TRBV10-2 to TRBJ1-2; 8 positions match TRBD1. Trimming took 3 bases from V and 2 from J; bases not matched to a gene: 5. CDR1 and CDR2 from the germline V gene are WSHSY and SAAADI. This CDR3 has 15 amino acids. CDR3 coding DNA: TGCGCCAGCAGTGATGGCAGGGGGCAGAACTATGGCTACACCTTC. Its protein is CASSDGRGQNYGYTF.

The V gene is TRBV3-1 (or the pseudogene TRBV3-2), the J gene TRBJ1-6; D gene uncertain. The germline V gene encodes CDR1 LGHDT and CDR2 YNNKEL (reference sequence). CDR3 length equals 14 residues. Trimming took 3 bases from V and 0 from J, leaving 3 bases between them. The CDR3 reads CASSQSSYNSPLHF. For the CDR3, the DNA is TGTGCCAGCAGCCAGAGCTCCTATAATTCACCCCTCCACTTT.

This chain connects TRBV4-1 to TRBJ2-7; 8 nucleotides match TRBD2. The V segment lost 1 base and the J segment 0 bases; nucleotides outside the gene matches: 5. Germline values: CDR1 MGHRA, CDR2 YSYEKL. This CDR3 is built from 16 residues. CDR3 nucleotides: TGCGCCAGCAGCCAAGTACTAGCGGTTAGCTCCTACGAGCAGTACTTC. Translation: CASSQVLAVSSYEQYF.

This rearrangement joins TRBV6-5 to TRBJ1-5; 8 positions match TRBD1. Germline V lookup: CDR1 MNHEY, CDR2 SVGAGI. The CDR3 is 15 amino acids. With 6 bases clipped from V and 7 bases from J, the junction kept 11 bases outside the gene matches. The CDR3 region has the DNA TGTGCCAGCAGGTTCTGGGCAGGGGGCGACCAGCCCCAGCATTTT. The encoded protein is CASRFWAGGDQPQHF.

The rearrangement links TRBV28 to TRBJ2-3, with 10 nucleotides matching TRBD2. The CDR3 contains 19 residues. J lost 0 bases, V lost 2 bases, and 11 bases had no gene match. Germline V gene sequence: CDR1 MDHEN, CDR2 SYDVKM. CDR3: CASSLPLAGEGFSTDTQYF. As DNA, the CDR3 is TGTGCCAGCAGTTTACCCCTAGCGGGAGAGGGATTTAGCACAGATACGCAGTATTTT.

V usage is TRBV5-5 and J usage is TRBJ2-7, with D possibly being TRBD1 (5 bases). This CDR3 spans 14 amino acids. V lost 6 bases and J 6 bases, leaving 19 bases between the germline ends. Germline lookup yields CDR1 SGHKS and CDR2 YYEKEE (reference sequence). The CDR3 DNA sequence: TGTGCCAGCACCAGCTACCAGGGAAAGGGCGAGCAGTACTTC. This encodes CASTSYQGKGEQYF.

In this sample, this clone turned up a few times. CDR3 sequence reads: CASSSQPGQGFYEQFF. In nucleotides, the CDR3 is TGCGCCAGCAGCTCTCAACCGGGACAGGGGTTCTATGAGCAGTTCTTC. The gene calls are TRBV5-1 and TRBJ2-1; 10 bases line up with TRBD1. The germline gives CDR1 SGHRS, CDR2 YFSETQ. This CDR3 has 16 residues. J lost 8 bases, V lost 3 bases, and 11 bases had no gene match.

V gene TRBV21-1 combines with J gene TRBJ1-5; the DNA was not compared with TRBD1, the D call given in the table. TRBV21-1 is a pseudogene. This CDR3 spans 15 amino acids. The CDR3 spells CASSKLGVSNQPQHF. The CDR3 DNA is TGTGCCAGCAGCAAACTAGGGGTGAGCAATCAGCCCCAGCATTTT.

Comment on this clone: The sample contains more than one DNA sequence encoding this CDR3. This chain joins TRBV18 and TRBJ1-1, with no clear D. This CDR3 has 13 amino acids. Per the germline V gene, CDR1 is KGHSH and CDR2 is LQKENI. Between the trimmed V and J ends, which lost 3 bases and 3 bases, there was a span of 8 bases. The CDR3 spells CASSPRSDTEAFF. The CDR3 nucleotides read TGTGCCAGCTCACCCCGTTCGGACACTGAAGCTTTCTTT.

The DNA of the CDR3 is TGCGCCAGCAGCTTGGGACAGAACACCGGGGAGCTGTTTTTT. Protein: CASSLGQNTGELFF. This chain joins TRBV5-1 and TRBJ2-2; no clear D. Trimming took off 0 bases at V and 1 base at J, with 4 bases between the two ends. The CDR3 is made up of 14 amino acids. The germline V gene has CDR1 SGHRS and CDR2 YFSETQ.

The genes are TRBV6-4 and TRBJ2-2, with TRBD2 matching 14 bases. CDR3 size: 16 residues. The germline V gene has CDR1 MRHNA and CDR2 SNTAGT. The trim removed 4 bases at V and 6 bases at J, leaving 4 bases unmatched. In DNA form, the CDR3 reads TGTGCCAGCAGTGTCGGACTAGCGGGAGGTGCCGGGGAGCTGTTTTTT. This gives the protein CASSVGLAGGAGELFF.

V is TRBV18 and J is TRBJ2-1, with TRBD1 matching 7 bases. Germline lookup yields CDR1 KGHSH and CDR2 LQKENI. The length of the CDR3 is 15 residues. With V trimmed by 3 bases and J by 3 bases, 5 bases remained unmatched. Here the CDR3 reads CASSPGRGLYNEQFF. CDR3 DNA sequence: TGTGCCAGCTCACCGGGAAGGGGGCTCTACAATGAGCAGTTCTTC.

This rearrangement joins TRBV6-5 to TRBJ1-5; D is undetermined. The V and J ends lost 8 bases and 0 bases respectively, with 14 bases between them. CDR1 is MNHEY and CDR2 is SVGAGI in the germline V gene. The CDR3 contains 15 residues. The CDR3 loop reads CASAPIGYSNQPQHF. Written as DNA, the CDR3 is TGTGCCAGCGCCCCTATTGGTTATAGCAATCAGCCCCAGCATTTT.